What follows is one TCR beta chain and its context. Per the authors' pipeline: The assay estimated nucleated cells by amplifying reference gene primers. TCRdb's table, derived via immunoSEQ multiplex PCR, lists solely in-frame clones and lacks some. That table gives V, J and clone size, and the DNA gave D and trimming. The data show around 200,000 clones, with approximately 87% seen just once and 0.8% to 1% held by the top ten. This sample was taken from a study of blood T cell repertoires in COVID-19. As for the study in general: Acute-phase and convalescent COVID-19 samples originated in the United States, Italy and Spain.

V was trimmed by 2 bases and J by 4 bases, leaving 3 bases between them. The germline CDR1 and CDR2 sequences are MDHEN and SYDVKM. The CDR3 consists of 12 residues. The sample comprised peripheral blood. The chain has TRBV28 and TRBJ2-1; unclear D gene. This TCR came from a woman aged 18-29 years who had recovered from COVID-19. The CDR3 DNA is TGTGCCAGCAGTTTACAATACAATGAGCAGTTCTTC. Its protein is CASSLQYNEQFF.